These 14 T cell receptor beta chains were sequenced from one sample in a study of T cells in Graves' hyperthyroidism and ophthalmopathy. Regions amplified from RNA transcripts were the TCR beta CDR3 regions. RT-PCR in the first round (using the HTBI primer set) targeted the TCR CDR3. TCRdb recomputed calls from the multiplex PCR reads with MiXCR, one row per CDR3 protein. The sample has roughly 300,000 distinct CDR3 sequences, about 15% seen once. Source material: blood. The receptors stem from a woman aged 25-40 years with Graves' hyperthyroidism.

The table lists this clonotype with many counts. The rearrangement uses TRBV2 and TRBJ1-5; maybe TRBD1 (5 bases). This CDR3 contains 14 residues. The germline gives CDR1 SNHLY, CDR2 FYNNEI. Trimming took off 3 bases at V and 6 bases at J, with 12 bases between the two ends. This CDR3 is CASSDGAGGQPQHF. The CDR3 nucleotides read TGTGCCAGCAGTGATGGGGCAGGAGGTCAGCCCCAGCATTTT. Supplemented by reference TRBV2 and TRBJ1-5, the full variable domain reads EPEVTQTPSHQVTQMGQEVILRCVPISNHLYFYWYRQILGQKVEFLVSFYNNEISEKSEIFDDQFSVERPDGSNFTLKIRSTKLEDSAMYFCASSDGAGGQPQHFGDGTRLSIL.

The rearrangement uses TRBV19 and TRBJ1-3, with unresolved D. The CDR3 covers 14 residues. V was clipped by 7 bases and J by 1 base, with 11 bases between them. The germline V gene has CDR1 LNHDA and CDR2 SQIVND (reference sequence). CDR3 protein: CASNSIQSGNTIYF. The DNA of the CDR3 is TGTGCCAGTAACTCCATTCAGTCTGGAAACACCATATATTTT.

This clonotype was detected many times. V gene TRBV7-2 combines with J gene TRBJ2-7; D may match TRBD1 or TRBD2 (6 bases each). This CDR3 has 14 amino acids. Trimming shortened V by 1 base and J by 4 bases, and 11 bases separated the two germline ends. In germline, CDR1 is SGHTA, CDR2 FQGNSA. The CDR3 nucleotides read TGTGCCAGCAGCTTAGGGAAAGGGGGGTACGAGCAGTACTTC. Translation gives CASSLGKGGYEQYF.

This clonotype was counted at least ten times. The chain links TRBV12-3 or TRBV12-4 to TRBJ2-7; 11 nucleotides match TRBD1. Trimming removed 5 bases from V and 3 bases from J; junction bases left unmatched: 6. The CDR3 length is 15 residues. CDR3 nucleotides: TGTGCCAGCAGTCCCGGGACAGGGGGGAACTACGAGCAGTACTTC. Translating gives CASSPGTGGNYEQYF.

The gene calls are TRBV6-2 or TRBV6-3 and TRBJ2-5; 16 bases are shared with TRBD2. The V segment lost 4 bases and the J segment 5 bases; nucleotides outside the gene matches: 4. This CDR3 has 16 residues. Germline CDR1 MNHEY, CDR2 SVGEGT. The CDR3 spells CASSSGTSGRAETQYF. CDR3 nucleotides: TGTGCCAGCAGTTCGGGGACTAGCGGGAGGGCTGAGACCCAGTACTTC.

This clonotype was detected ten times or more. Here the CDR3 DNA reads TGTGCCAGCAGCCTCGAGACAGACAACTATGGCTACACCTTC. This translates into CASSLETDNYGYTF. The chain is built from TRBV7-9 and TRBJ1-2; weak D call: TRBD1 (5 bases). V was clipped by 5 bases and J by 2 bases, with 12 bases between them. The germline V gene has CDR1 SEHNR and CDR2 FQNEAQ (reference sequence). This CDR3 comprises 14 residues. Based on the CDR3 plus reference TRBV7-9 and TRBJ1-2, the full variable domain is DTGVSQNPRHKITKRGQNVTFRCDPISEHNRLYWYRQTLGQGPEFLTYFQNEAQLEKSRLLSDRFSAERPKGSFSTLEIQRTEQGDSAMYLCASSLETDNYGYTFGSGTRLTVV.

This clonotype showed up many times. This sequence joins TRBV14 and TRBJ1-2; 10 bases are a match to TRBD1. Looked up from germline, CDR1 is SGHDN and CDR2 is FVKESK. The CDR3 loop spans 15 amino acids. Losses at the gene ends were 4 bases for V and 8 bases for J; bases not matched to a gene: 10. The CDR3 bases are TGTGCCAGCAGCCCAGGAGACAGGGGGCGCGAGGGCTACACCTTC. Residues: CASSPGDRGREGYTF.

This clonotype was seen a single time. Germline is not matched at one junction end, which may reflect a read error. This rearrangement joins TRBV19 to TRBJ2-2; tentatively, D is TRBD2 (6 bases). There are 15 residues in the CDR3. Germline assignment: CDR1 LNHDA and CDR2 SQIVND (reference sequence). CDR3 nucleotides: TGTGCCGGTAGTGCCGGGAGTGTAGTCACCGGGGAGCTGTTTTTT. It encodes CAGSAGSVVTGELFF.

The chain uses TRBV6-2 or TRBV6-3 and TRBJ1-5; D unclear. This CDR3 spans 16 amino acids. CDR1 and CDR2 (germline): MNHEY, SVGEGT. Trimming stripped 5 bases from V and 5 bases from J, with 19 bases between. CDR3 nucleotides: TGTGCCAGCAGTGCCCCCTGGGTGGACCCTCATCAGCCCCAGCATTTT. Its protein is CASSAPWVDPHQPQHF.

This chain connects TRBV3-1 to TRBJ2-7, with D perhaps TRBD1 (6 bases). Germline lookup yields CDR1 LGHDT and CDR2 YNNKEL (reference sequence). Deletions cut 0 bases from V and 2 bases from J, with 11 bases between. The CDR3 loop spans 15 amino acids. In DNA form, the CDR3 reads TGTGCCAGCAGCCAAGACAGGGGATACACCTACGAGCAGTACTTC. It yields the protein CASSQDRGYTYEQYF.

The sample holds a few counts of this clonotype. The CDR3 reads CASSPPGGDEKLFF. CDR3 coding DNA: TGTGCCAGCTCACCACCGGGCGGGGATGAAAAACTGTTTTTT. The genes are TRBV18 and TRBJ1-4; D is undetermined. Germline CDR1 and CDR2: KGHSH and LQKENI. The CDR3 is 14 amino acids. V dropped 0 bases and J dropped 6 bases, with 8 bases sitting between them.

This clonotype came up many times. The V gene is TRBV10-3, the J gene TRBJ2-6, with D hard to call. In germline, CDR1 is ENHRY, CDR2 SYGVKD. The CDR3 totals 13 residues. V was trimmed by 11 bases and J by 2 bases, leaving 10 bases between them. The CDR3 reads CALLEAGANVLTF. The CDR3 coding sequence is TGTGCCTTGTTAGAAGCTGGGGCCAACGTCCTGACTTTC.

This clonotype appeared a few times. J is TRBJ1-4 and V is TRBV28; no clear D gene. The V and J ends lost 7 bases and 9 bases respectively, with 15 bases between them. CDR3 length equals 13 residues. Germline V gene data show CDR1 as MDHEN and CDR2 as SYDVKM. CDR3 sequence reads: CASKSGNDQKLFF. In DNA form, the CDR3 reads TGTGCCAGCAAGTCTGGGAACGACCAAAAACTGTTTTTT.

This clonotype occurred many times. V is TRBV2 and J is TRBJ1-5; D uncertain. Germline V gives CDR1 SNHLY, CDR2 FYNNEI. The V end was cut by 4 bases, the J end by 5 bases, with 12 bases between. The length of the CDR3 is 14 residues. CDR3 sequence (DNA): TGTGCCAGCAGTGGGCCTTTACCCCATCAGCCCCAGCATTTT. Translated: CASSGPLPHQPQHF.